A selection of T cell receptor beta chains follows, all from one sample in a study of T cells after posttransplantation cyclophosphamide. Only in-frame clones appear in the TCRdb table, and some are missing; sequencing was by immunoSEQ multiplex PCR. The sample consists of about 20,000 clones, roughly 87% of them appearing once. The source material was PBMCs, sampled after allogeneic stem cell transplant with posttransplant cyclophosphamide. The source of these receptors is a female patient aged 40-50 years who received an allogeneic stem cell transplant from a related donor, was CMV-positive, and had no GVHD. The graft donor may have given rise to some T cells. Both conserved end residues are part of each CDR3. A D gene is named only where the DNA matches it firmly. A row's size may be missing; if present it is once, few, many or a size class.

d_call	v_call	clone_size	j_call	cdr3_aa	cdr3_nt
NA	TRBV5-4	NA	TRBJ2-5	CASSLDRDIYQETQYF	TGTGCCAGCAGCTTGGACCGGGACATATACCAAGAGACCCAGTACTTC
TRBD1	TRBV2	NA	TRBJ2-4	CASSEPGQGNIQYF	TGTGCCAGCAGCGAACCGGGACAGGGAAACATTCAGTACTTC
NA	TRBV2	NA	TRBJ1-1	CASSVLSHTEAFF	TGTGCCAGCAGTGTGCTGAGTCACACTGAAGCTTTCTTT
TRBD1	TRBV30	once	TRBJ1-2	CAWSSGQGVFGYTF	TGTGCCTGGAGTTCGGGACAGGGGGTCTTTGGCTACACCTTC
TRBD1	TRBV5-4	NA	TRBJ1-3	CASSPQGATGNTIYF	TGTGCCAGCAGCCCCCAGGGGGCGACTGGAAACACCATATATTTT
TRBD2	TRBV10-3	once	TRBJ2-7	CAITRTSGSYEQYF	TGTGCCATCACCAGGACTAGCGGGAGCTACGAGCAGTACTTC
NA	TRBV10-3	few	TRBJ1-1	CAISVLGVTEAFF	TGTGCCATCAGTGTTCTGGGAGTCACTGAAGCTTTCTTT
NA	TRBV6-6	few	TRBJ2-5	CAGRLLQHQETQYF	TGTGCCGGGCGTTTATTACAGCACCAAGAGACCCAGTACTTC
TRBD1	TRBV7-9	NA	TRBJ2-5	CASSLELTGGMGTQYF	TGTGCCAGCAGCTTAGAATTGACAGGGGGCATGGGGACCCAGTACTTC
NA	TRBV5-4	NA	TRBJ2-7	CASSIQGIHEQYF	TGTGCCAGCAGCATACAGGGTATCCACGAGCAGTACTTC
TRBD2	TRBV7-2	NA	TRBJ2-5	CASSATSVGETQYF	TGTGCCAGCAGCGCGACTAGCGTGGGAGAGACCCAGTACTTC
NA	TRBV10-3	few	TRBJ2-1	CAISEREIDNEQFF	TGTGCCATCAGTGAGAGGGAGATCGACAATGAGCAGTTCTTC
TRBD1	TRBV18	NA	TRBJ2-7	CASSQPGQGWHEQYF	TGTGCCAGCTCACAACCGGGACAGGGGTGGCACGAGCAGTACTTC
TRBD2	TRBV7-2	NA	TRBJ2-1	CASSLVTSGRALINEQFF	TGTGCCAGCAGCTTAGTGACTAGCGGGAGGGCCCTGATCAATGAGCAGTTCTTC
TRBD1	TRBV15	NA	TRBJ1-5	CATSRAGQGAYQPQHF	TGTGCCACCAGCAGAGCGGGACAGGGGGCCTATCAGCCCCAGCATTTT
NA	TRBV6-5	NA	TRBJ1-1	CASRIPQGGGTEAFF	TGTGCCAGCAGAATTCCACAGGGCGGGGGCACTGAAGCTTTCTTT
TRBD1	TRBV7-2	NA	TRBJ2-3	CASRFGRDRGLLDTQYF	TGTGCCAGCAGATTCGGCCGGGACAGGGGGCTACTAGATACGCAGTATTTT
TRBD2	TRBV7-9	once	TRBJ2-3	CASRSTSGSADTQYF	TGTGCCAGCAGATCAACTAGCGGGAGCGCAGATACGCAGTATTTT
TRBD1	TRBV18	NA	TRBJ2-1	CASSLGTGNNEQFF	TGTGCCAGCTCACTGGGGACAGGGAACAATGAGCAGTTCTTC
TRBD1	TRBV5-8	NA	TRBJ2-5	CASSLEGTGGETQYF	TGTGCCAGCAGCTTGGAAGGGACAGGAGGGGAGACCCAGTACTTC
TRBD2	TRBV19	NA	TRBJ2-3	CASSIDRLAGGRADTQYF	TGTGCCAGTAGTATAGATCGTCTAGCGGGAGGTCGGGCAGATACGCAGTATTTT
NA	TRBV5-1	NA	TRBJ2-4	CASSLGGGWEAKNIQYF	TGCGCCAGCAGCTTGGGAGGGGGTTGGGAAGCCAAAAACATTCAGTACTTC